A selection of T cell receptor beta chains follows, all from one sample in a study of spatial heterogeneity in lung cancer. TCRdb ran MiXCR on the 5' RACE reads and lists one entry per CDR3 protein. This sample has around 18,000 distinct CDR3 sequences, with about 5.8% found just once. The sample in question was lung tumor tissue, obtained at surgery. Every receptor here comes from a female donor with early-stage non-small cell lung cancer. The conserved cysteine and the conserved F or W are not part of the CDR3 here.

J: TRBJ1-5; V: TRBV5-5; CDR3: ASSLDQGSDQPQH
J: TRBJ2-1; V: TRBV12-3/TRBV12-4; CDR3: ASSLGGRDEQF
J: TRBJ2-3; V: TRBV7-8; CDR3: ASSLLGGISTDTQY
J: TRBJ2-1; V: TRBV9; CDR3: ASSVSGSGRTNEQF
J: TRBJ2-3; V: TRBV11-2; CDR3: ASSLGAGLTDTQY
J: TRBJ2-2; V: TRBV23-1; CDR3: ASSQSGTPNTGELF
J: TRBJ2-7; V: TRBV13; CDR3: ASSFSRGEQY
J: TRBJ1-2; V: TRBV7-2; CDR3: ASSLDDRGSGYT
J: TRBJ1-3; V: TRBV7-9; CDR3: ASSLRQGAGNTIY
J: TRBJ2-7; V: TRBV20-1; CDR3: SGLLAGGNHEQY
J: TRBJ2-1; V: TRBV5-6; CDR3: ASSFLSEQF
J: TRBJ2-2; V: TRBV7-8; CDR3: ASADTGELF
J: TRBJ1-2; V: TRBV28; CDR3: ASRGDSNYGYT
J: TRBJ1-5; V: TRBV20-1; CDR3: SAEQGAGNQPQH
J: TRBJ2-7; V: TRBV7-6; CDR3: ASSLDRGAEQY
J: TRBJ2-7; V: TRBV28; CDR3: ASSSPAGAYEQY
J: TRBJ2-3; V: TRBV3-1; CDR3: ASSPLASTDTQY
J: TRBJ2-3; V: TRBV3-1; CDR3: ASSPGPVSGRAADTQY
J: TRBJ2-3; V: TRBV7-6; CDR3: ASSPREEELTLAFTDTQY
J: TRBJ2-5; V: TRBV10-3; CDR3: AISDPTSRETQY
J: TRBJ1-1; V: TRBV5-1; CDR3: ASSLNMNTEAF
J: TRBJ2-1; V: TRBV7-9; CDR3: ASSRRTSGWDEQF
J: TRBJ2-2; V: TRBV27; CDR3: ASSLSTGSNTGELF
J: TRBJ1-1; V: TRBV18; CDR3: VSSRPGQGNTEAF
J: TRBJ1-2; V: TRBV12-3/TRBV12-4; CDR3: ASTHQGNGYT
J: TRBJ1-2; V: TRBV7-9; CDR3: ASSLSGDAYGYT
J: TRBJ2-2; V: TRBV28; CDR3: ASSTSGRTGELF
J: TRBJ2-3; V: TRBV12-3/TRBV12-4; CDR3: ASSFTGLAPDTQY
J: TRBJ2-2; V: TRBV28; CDR3: ATKSGQVAGELF
J: TRBJ2-3; V: TRBV5-1; CDR3: ASSLERTGKY
J: TRBJ2-1; V: TRBV6-1; CDR3: ASSEKGTWETSRAYSYSDEQF
J: TRBJ1-2; V: TRBV18; CDR3: ASSPPARADYGYT
J: TRBJ2-7; V: TRBV11-2; CDR3: ASSLLGLEQY
J: TRBJ2-5; V: TRBV9; CDR3: ASSVEGLDQETQY
J: TRBJ2-7; V: TRBV20-1; CDR3: SANAGVPTYEQY
J: TRBJ1-5; V: TRBV12-3/TRBV12-4; CDR3: ARPRPRDSCLISNQPQH
J: TRBJ2-5; V: TRBV5-1; CDR3: ASSLGSSPETQY
J: TRBJ2-1; V: TRBV20-1; CDR3: SAPGLAGGTYNEQF
J: TRBJ2-7; V: TRBV18; CDR3: ASSPDRDSYEQY
J: TRBJ2-2; V: TRBV7-3; CDR3: ASSGLGSGELF
J: TRBJ2-1; V: TRBV5-1; CDR3: ASRRSSGELYNEQF
J: TRBJ2-3; V: TRBV6-2/TRBV6-3; CDR3: ASSYEYPGQDRDTQY
J: TRBJ2-6; V: TRBV4-2; CDR3: ASSQVGASGANVLT
J: TRBJ2-1; V: TRBV19; CDR3: ASSTQLAGGPREQF
J: TRBJ2-3; V: TRBV20-1; CDR3: SARGGLAGSADTQY
J: TRBJ2-1; V: TRBV15; CDR3: ATSRVGFEQF
J: TRBJ1-1; V: TRBV6-1; CDR3: ASSEAPPAEAF
J: TRBJ1-3; V: TRBV6-1; CDR3: ASSESPRNTIY
J: TRBJ2-3; V: TRBV2; CDR3: ASSELNTQY
J: TRBJ2-7; V: TRBV20-1; CDR3: SARDAYEQY
J: TRBJ1-1; V: TRBV11-2; CDR3: ASSFRGTEAF
J: TRBJ2-7; V: TRBV10-3; CDR3: AISESGSGGNYEQY
J: TRBJ2-1; V: TRBV11-1; CDR3: ASTLAVSSYNEQF
J: TRBJ1-2; V: TRBV28; CDR3: ASSSSRGRNYGYT